One T cell receptor (beta chain) is described in this entry. Its antigen remains unknown. These data are taken from a study of cytomegalovirus exposure and HLA in healthy donors. The CDR3 runs 18 residues. The V gene's germline CDR1 is MNHEY and CDR2 SMNVEV (reference sequence). V was clipped by 7 bases and J by 5 bases; unmatched bases: 20. Primers: 60 Vbeta forward and 13 Jbeta reverse. Study processing details: There were tens of millions of unique TCR beta chains by a later count, and about 11 million of them were shared. Data came from immunoSEQ multiplex PCR; TCRdb stores just in-frame clones and leaves some out. The V and J calls and clone size are taken from that table; D and trimming were inferred from the DNA. Of 150,000 or so clones in the sample, 73% were seen once. Study observations and caveats: In a later analysis, common viral pathogens appeared linked to several of the most significant clusters.

This sequence originates from a woman aged 18-29 years in good health and CMV-seronegative. The specimen sequenced was PBMCs. This rearrangement joins TRBV27 to TRBJ1-1; 9 bases agree with TRBD1. The CDR3 is CASTTLGQGTAQRTEAFF. The CDR3 DNA reads as TGTGCCAGCACCACACTGGGACAGGGCACGGCCCAAAGGACTGAAGCTTTCTTT.